A single sample is the source of the 13 T cell receptor beta chains below, sequenced in a study of cytomegalovirus exposure and HLA in healthy donors. Vbeta (60) and Jbeta (13) primers were used in the PCR. This table comes from immunoSEQ multiplex PCR, and its TCRdb copy is limited to in-frame clones, with some not included. The sample has under 200,000 clones, around 88% seen once. The sample was PBMCs. All receptors come from a young woman in good health and CMV-seronegative.

The chain is built from TRBV19 and TRBJ1-5; tentative D call: TRBD1 (5 bases). Trimming took 6 bases from V and 7 from J, leaving 19 bases between them. This CDR3 contains 15 residues. The germline V gene encodes CDR1 LNHDA and CDR2 SQIVND (reference sequence). CDR3 bases: TGTGCCAGTAGCACCGGGAGGCAGGGCTGGCAGCCCCAGCATTTT. Translation gives CASSTGRQGWQPQHF.

The chain couples TRBV25-1 to TRBJ1-2, with D hard to call. Germline V CDR1 and CDR2: MGHDK, SYGVNS. The CDR3 has 12 amino acids. Trimming stripped 1 base from V and 5 bases from J, with 5 bases between. The CDR3 loop is CASSESLYGYTF. Here the CDR3 DNA reads TGTGCCAGCAGTGAATCCCTTTATGGCTACACCTTC.

In this sample, this clone turned up once. The chain is built from TRBV29-1 and TRBJ2-5; TRBD2 agrees at 8 bases. This CDR3 contains 12 residues. V lost 5 bases, J lost 7 bases, and 6 bases stayed unmatched. Germline assignment: CDR1 SQVTM and CDR2 ANQGSEA. CDR3 sequence: CSVHWRGVTQYF. In DNA, the CDR3 is TGCAGCGTTCACTGGCGGGGGGTGACCCAGTACTTC.

This clone was found once. This chain links TRBV19 with TRBJ2-6; tentative D call: TRBD2 (6 bases). This CDR3 contains 14 residues. Germline assignment: CDR1 LNHDA and CDR2 SQIVND (reference sequence). The V and J ends lost 9 bases and 1 base respectively, with 10 bases between them. CDR3 protein: CASKEGSGANVLTF. CDR3 DNA sequence: TGTGCCAGCAAGGAGGGGTCTGGGGCCAACGTCCTGACTTTC.

This clone appeared a few times. CDR3 region: CASSQDLLPNNEQFF. In DNA, the CDR3 is TGCGCCAGCAGCCAAGATCTACTACCGAACAATGAGCAGTTCTTC. V and J are TRBV4-3 and TRBJ2-1, with no clear D. The germline gives CDR1 LGHNA, CDR2 YSLEER. The CDR3 is 15 amino acids. The V end was cut by 0 bases, the J end by 5 bases, with 11 bases between.

V usage is TRBV6-5 and J usage is TRBJ1-6; D unresolved. V was shortened by 7 bases and J by 6 bases, with 16 bases between the two germline ends. CDR1 and CDR2 from the germline V gene are MNHEY and SVGAGI. The CDR3 length is 15 residues. CDR3 protein: CASTSSPGGNSPLHF. CDR3 nucleotide sequence: TGTGCCAGCACCTCCTCCCCGGGAGGTAATTCACCCCTCCACTTT.

Points on this clone: Other DNA sequences in this sample translate to the same CDR3. V usage is TRBV4-3 and J usage is TRBJ1-6, with 8 bases aligning to TRBD1. Trimming removed 3 bases from V and 2 bases from J; junction bases left unmatched: 6. The CDR3 totals 17 residues. Looked up from germline, CDR1 is LGHNA and CDR2 is YSLEER. CDR3 coding DNA: TGCGCCAGCAGCCATCAGGGGGCTAGGGCCTATAATTCACCCCTCCACTTT. This encodes CASSHQGARAYNSPLHF.

V gene TRBV19 combines with J gene TRBJ2-7; the match to TRBD2 covers 8 bases. There are 15 residues in the CDR3. J lost 1 base, V lost 4 bases, and 6 bases had no gene match. Germline V CDR1 and CDR2: LNHDA, SQIVND (reference sequence). CDR3 region: CASSSGSSGSYEQYF. The CDR3 region has the DNA TGTGCCAGTAGTAGTGGGTCTAGCGGGTCCTACGAGCAGTACTTC.

V gene TRBV19 combines with J gene TRBJ2-7, with 10 positions matching TRBD1. The J segment lost 0 bases and the V segment lost 4 bases, leaving 6 bases of the junction unmatched. The CDR3 totals 16 residues. CDR1 and CDR2 (germline): LNHDA, SQIVND (reference sequence). CDR3 bases: TGTGCCAGTAGTAGCCGGGACAGGGGTCGCTCCTACGAGCAGTACTTC. This codes for CASSSRDRGRSYEQYF.

The chain links TRBV15 to TRBJ2-5; the match to TRBD1 covers 8 bases. Germline V gene lookup returns CDR1 LNHNV and CDR2 YYDKDF (reference sequence). V was pared by 0 bases and J by 5 bases, with 2 bases of the junction left unmatched. CDR3 length: 14 amino acids. The CDR3 DNA reads TGTGCCACCAGCAGAGATACAGGGGGTGAGACCCAGTACTTC. It codes for CATSRDTGGETQYF.

This clone has only one observation. The chain is built from TRBV6-1 and TRBJ2-7; 12 nucleotides match TRBD2. This CDR3 is built from 16 residues. From germline, CDR1 is MNHNS and CDR2 SASEGT. V was pared by 4 bases and J by 0 bases, with 4 bases of the junction left unmatched. CDR3 in amino acids: CASSGGLAGSSYEQYF. The CDR3 DNA is TGTGCCAGCAGTGGTGGACTAGCGGGAAGCTCCTACGAGCAGTACTTC.

The V call is TRBV5-8, the J call TRBJ1-1; unclear D gene. The CDR3 is made up of 15 amino acids. The V gene's germline CDR1 is SGHTS and CDR2 YDEGEE. The V gene lost 4 bases and the J gene lost 0 bases, with 13 bases spanning the gap. The CDR3 loop reads CASSRGLGLNTEAFF. CDR3 DNA sequence: TGTGCCAGCAGCCGCGGACTGGGGTTGAACACTGAAGCTTTCTTT. Supplemented by reference TRBV5-8 and TRBJ1-1, the full variable domain reads EAGVTQSPTHLIKTRGQQATLRCSPISGHTSVYWYQQALGLGLQFLLWYDEGEERNRGNFPPRFSGRQFPNYSSELNVNALELEDSALYLCASSRGLGLNTEAFFGQGTRLTVV.

V is TRBV2 and J is TRBJ1-4; 7 bases fit TRBD1. The CDR3 extends over 14 amino acids. The germline V gene encodes CDR1 SNHLY and CDR2 FYNNEI. Unmatched junction bases numbered 7, after V lost 7 bases and J lost 5 bases. The CDR3 DNA is TGTGCCAGCAAAAAAGGGGGACAGAATGAAAAACTGTTTTTT. This codes for CASKKGGQNEKLFF.